This T cell receptor (beta chain) was documented in a study of cytomegalovirus exposure and HLA in healthy donors. Overall study results and limits: Relative to the approximately 660-donor mean, N-insertions were reportedly fewer in an Asian-associated ancestry cluster in a later analysis. Cytomegalovirus-associated TCR beta chains were listed, numbering around 150. Later analysis demonstrated an association between a missense DCLRE1C variant and TCR beta V- and J-gene trimming.

The germline V gene has CDR1 LGHNA and CDR2 YNFKEQ. Trimming at V came to 2 bases and at J to 7 bases, leaving 14 bases not matched to a gene. The CDR3 sequence is 17 residues long. The primer mix had 60 Vbeta and 13 Jbeta primers. The table came from immunoSEQ multiplex PCR; TCRdb's copy has only in-frame clones and leaves some out. This table holds under 200,000 clones, 84% found once. Points on this clone: As yet, its antigen is unknown.

Sequencing used PBMCs. V and J are TRBV4-2 and TRBJ2-1; 7 bases match TRBD2. This TCR was sampled from a man younger than 45 in good health and CMV-seronegative. Written as DNA, the CDR3 is TGTGCCAGCAGCCAACGCCCTGTCCCTAGCGGTGGGAATGAGCAGTTCTTC. Protein: CASSQRPVPSGGNEQFF.